These 20 T cell receptor beta chains came from one sample sequenced in a study of blood T cell repertoires in COVID-19. Some clones are missing from TCRdb's copy, which holds only in-frame ones; the method was immunoSEQ multiplex PCR. The table lists 130,000 to 150,000 clones, 85% to 90% of them singletons. The sequenced material came from peripheral blood. The receptors stem from a man aged 18 to 29 with COVID-19, enrolled during active disease.

V usage is TRBV19 and J usage is TRBJ2-1; TRBD2 might be the D (6 bases). The CDR3 length is 13 residues. Trimming stripped 4 bases from V and 9 bases from J, with 13 bases between. Germline V gives CDR1 LNHDA, CDR2 SQIVND (reference sequence). The CDR3: CASSTGLRGEQFF. For the CDR3, the DNA is TGTGCCAGTAGTACCGGTCTGCGGGGTGAGCAGTTCTTC.

The J gene is TRBJ2-3, the V gene TRBV4-2; D is perhaps TRBD1 (5 bases). The CDR3 sequence is 15 residues long. Trimming took off 1 base at V and 0 bases at J, with 8 bases between the two ends. CDR1 is LGHNA, CDR2 YNFKEQ, per germline. The CDR3 loop is CASSQGQGSTDTQYF. The CDR3 nucleotides are TGTGCCAGCAGCCAAGGGCAGGGTAGCACAGATACGCAGTATTTT.

The V call is TRBV2, the J call TRBJ2-5, with D possibly matching TRBD2 (6 bases). Germline CDR1 reads SNHLY; CDR2 reads FYNNEI. This CDR3 is built from 11 residues. The V end lost 6 bases, the J end lost 4 bases, and 6 bases lay between the germline ends. The CDR3 coding sequence is TGTGCCAGCAGGCGGGGAGAGACCCAGTACTTC. Protein sequence: CASRRGETQYF.

V usage is TRBV10-1 and J usage is TRBJ2-1; the match to TRBD1 covers 8 bases. In germline, CDR1 is WNHNN, CDR2 SYGVQD (reference sequence). This CDR3 is 18 amino acids long. The trim removed 3 bases at V and 6 bases at J, leaving 16 bases unmatched. The CDR3 region has the DNA TGCGCCAGCAGTGAAGCCTCCCGGGACAGGTACTGGTCCAATGAGCAGTTCTTC. This sequence encodes CASSEASRDRYWSNEQFF.

The gene calls are TRBV29-1 and TRBJ2-7; weak D call: TRBD2 (6 bases). Germline values: CDR1 SQVTM, CDR2 ANQGSEA. V shed 4 bases and J shed 2 bases, with 9 bases lying between them. The CDR3 extends over 12 amino acids. DNA for the CDR3: TGCAGCGTTGTAGGAGGGGCCTACGAGCAGTACTTC. This translates into CSVVGGAYEQYF.

In its sample, this clone was seen once. V gene TRBV11-2 combines with J gene TRBJ2-1; 10 bases are a match to TRBD2. CDR1 and CDR2 (germline): SGHAT, FQNNGV. This CDR3 is built from 17 residues. V lost 5 bases, J lost 7 bases, and 14 bases stayed unmatched. The DNA for the CDR3 is TGTGCCAGCAGCCTGGGGGCTAGCGGGAGAGAAGGAAATGAGCAGTTCTTC. Translated: CASSLGASGREGNEQFF.

V is TRBV19 and J is TRBJ2-7, with TRBD1 matching 9 bases. Trimming at V came to 6 bases and at J to 5 bases, leaving 8 bases not matched to a gene. This CDR3 has 14 amino acids. CDR1 is LNHDA and CDR2 is SQIVND in the germline V gene (reference sequence). The CDR3 is CASSTGTGLHEQYF. The DNA of the CDR3 is TGTGCCAGTAGCACCGGGACAGGGCTCCACGAGCAGTACTTC.

V and J are TRBV5-6 and TRBJ2-7; TRBD1 matches at 8 bases. Germline CDR1 and CDR2: SGHDT and YYEEEE. Trimming removed 2 bases from V and 1 base from J; junction bases left unmatched: 5. This CDR3 region has 15 residues. The CDR3 nucleotides are TGTGCCAGCAGCTTTCTCGGGACAGGATCCTACGAGCAGTACTTC. It codes for CASSFLGTGSYEQYF.

The gene calls are TRBV2 and TRBJ2-2, with a possible D match to TRBD1 (6 bases). This CDR3 is built from 15 residues. V lost 1 base and J lost 5, with 11 bases in between. Looked up from germline, CDR1 is SNHLY and CDR2 is FYNNEI. CDR3 residues: CASSEVRGSTGELFF. The CDR3 DNA sequence: TGTGCCAGCAGTGAAGTTAGGGGGAGTACCGGGGAGCTGTTTTTT.

This chain connects TRBV5-6 to TRBJ2-7; 8 nucleotides agree with TRBD2. CDR3 length: 16 residues. V was clipped by 2 bases and J by 2 bases; unmatched bases: 9. Germline V gives CDR1 SGHDT, CDR2 YYEEEE. CDR3 in amino acids: CASSFGGAAVPYEQYF. In DNA, the CDR3 is TGTGCCAGCAGCTTCGGGGGGGCAGCTGTACCCTACGAGCAGTACTTC.

V is TRBV5-1 and J is TRBJ1-2; 10 bases match TRBD1. Germline CDR1 and CDR2: SGHRS and YFSETQ. J was trimmed by 10 bases and V by 4 bases; bases with no gene match: 19. The CDR3 runs to 17 residues. The CDR3 protein is CASSGYGTGVLQELYTF. CDR3 coding DNA: TGCGCCAGCAGCGGATACGGGACAGGGGTTTTACAGGAGCTCTACACCTTC.

The gene calls are TRBV28 and TRBJ2-7; 13 positions agree with TRBD2. V shed 5 bases and J 2 bases; nucleotides not matched to a gene: 6. Germline values: CDR1 MDHEN, CDR2 SYDVKM. This CDR3 is 16 amino acids long. The CDR3 loop is CASSPLTSGRPYEQYF. CDR3 nucleotide sequence: TGTGCCAGCAGTCCTTTGACTAGCGGGAGGCCCTACGAGCAGTACTTC.

This chain connects TRBV6-1 to TRBJ2-7; TRBD1 might be the D (5 bases). The CDR3 runs to 14 residues. Germline V CDR1 and CDR2: MNHNS, SASEGT. The V gene lost 3 bases and the J gene lost 6 bases, with 15 bases spanning the gap. This chain's CDR3 is CASSEVQGFGEQYF. CDR3 in DNA: TGTGCCAGCAGTGAGGTCCAGGGATTCGGCGAGCAGTACTTC.

The chain employs TRBV11-2 and TRBJ2-2; TRBD2 agrees at 7 bases. J gave up 5 bases and V 6 bases, and 12 bases lay outside the gene matches. Germline CDR1 SGHAT, CDR2 FQNNGV. This CDR3 comprises 16 residues. CDR3 amino acids: CASSTGRQGGTGELFF. CDR3 nucleotide sequence: TGTGCCAGCAGTACCGGCAGGCAGGGAGGGACCGGGGAGCTGTTTTTT.

The genes are TRBV5-6 and TRBJ2-3, with D maybe TRBD1 (5 bases). Trimming took 4 bases from V and 4 from J, leaving 19 bases between them. This CDR3 region has 16 residues. In germline, CDR1 is SGHDT, CDR2 YYEEEE. The CDR3 sequence is CASSRPTRQYADTQYF. The CDR3 DNA is TGTGCCAGCAGCCGCCCTACTCGACAGTACGCAGATACGCAGTATTTT.

For the CDR3, the DNA is TGTGCCAGCAGCAACCGGGACAGACAAGAGACCCAGTACTTC. Its translation: CASSNRDRQETQYF. The chain uses TRBV5-8 and TRBJ2-5; TRBD1 matches at 7 bases. This CDR3 has 14 residues. V lost 4 bases and J lost 2; bases outside the gene matches: 5. Germline CDR1 and CDR2: SGHTS and YDEGEE.

The chain carries TRBV9 and TRBJ2-1; 15 nucleotides agree with TRBD2. The CDR3 has 16 residues. Germline V gives CDR1 SGDLS, CDR2 YYNGEE. Trimming cost V 0 bases and J 10 bases; bases outside gene matches: 5. The CDR3 sequence: CASSVEGLAGGQEQFF. DNA for the CDR3: TGTGCCAGCAGCGTAGAGGGACTAGCGGGAGGTCAGGAGCAGTTCTTC.

Details on this clone: The junction departs from the called germline gene at one end, perhaps through a read error. The chain combines TRBV28 with TRBJ1-1, with a tentative D call TRBD1 (6 bases). CDR3 length equals 11 residues. The germline CDR1 and CDR2 sequences are MDHEN and SYDVKM. CDR3 DNA: TGTGCCAGCAGACGGGACACCGAAGCTTTCTTT. Translating gives CASRRDTEAFF.

The chain employs TRBV3-1 (or the pseudogene TRBV3-2) and TRBJ1-5; D perhaps matches TRBD1 (6 bases). V was shortened by 1 base and J by 5 bases, with 12 bases between the two germline ends. In germline, CDR1 is LGHDT, CDR2 YNNKEL (reference sequence). CDR3 length: 15 amino acids. DNA of the CDR3: TGTGCCAGCAGCCAAGGAGGGCGGGGGCATCAGCCCCAGCATTTT. Translation gives CASSQGGRGHQPQHF.

The chain carries TRBV5-1 and TRBJ1-2, with D uncertain. The CDR3 is made up of 14 amino acids. The germline V gene has CDR1 SGHRS and CDR2 YFSETQ. V lost 0 bases to trimming and J lost 4 bases, with 10 bases between them. CDR3 coding DNA: TGCGCCAGCAGCTTGGGGGAGGGATCCTATGGCTACACCTTC. It is translated as CASSLGEGSYGYTF.